The 11 T cell receptor beta chains listed next were all sequenced from one sample in a study of blood T cell repertoires in COVID-19 (TCRdb year 2020). Library generation was performed with the immunoSEQ multiplex PCR assay. What TCRdb holds here is the immuneACCESS table cut down to in-frame rearrangements. Part of the clones is not present; checked against another copy, under half of the missing clones reflect an unresolved V gene, and the others are unexplained. This sample has 120,000 to 150,000 clones in its table, and roughly nine tenths of those were observed once. The leading ten clones occupy over 10% of the sample. The sample consisted of peripheral blood. These TCRs come from a young man with COVID-19, enrolled during active disease.

There are many counts of this clone. The V and J genes are TRBV2 and TRBJ2-7; D is ambiguous. This CDR3 has 12 residues. The germline CDR1 and CDR2 sequences are SNHLY and FYNNEI. Trimming removed 0 bases from V and 4 bases from J, with 4 bases in between. CDR3 in DNA: TGTGCCAGCAGTGAAGCGCAGTACGAGCAGTACTTC. This gives the protein CASSEAQYEQYF.

The chain carries TRBV9 and TRBJ2-7, with 9 positions matching TRBD1. This CDR3 spans 13 amino acids. Germline V lookup: CDR1 SGDLS, CDR2 YYNGEE. V shed 7 bases, J shed 4 bases, and the junction held 6 bases outside the gene matches. This CDR3 is CASSPGQGYEQYF. The CDR3 bases are TGTGCCAGCTCCCCGGGACAGGGTTACGAGCAGTACTTC.

The chain employs TRBV25-1 and TRBJ2-2; 10 bases map to TRBD1. The CDR3 is 16 residues long. The germline gives CDR1 MGHDK, CDR2 SYGVNS. The trim removed 8 bases at V and 3 bases at J, leaving 9 bases unmatched. The CDR3 DNA follows: TGTGCCAGCGGGCCCAAGACAGGGGGCGACACCGGGGAGCTGTTTTTT. This sequence encodes CASGPKTGGDTGELFF.

The chain joins TRBV9 to TRBJ2-2; D not resolved. The V and J ends lost 4 bases and 3 bases respectively, with 16 bases between them. The germline V gene has CDR1 SGDLS and CDR2 YYNGEE. The CDR3 is 16 amino acids. DNA for the CDR3: TGTGCCAGCAGCTCCCGTACGCTAGAAGACACCGGGGAGCTGTTTTTT. Its protein is CASSSRTLEDTGELFF.

This clone was recorded only once. This chain joins TRBV2 and TRBJ2-7, with D tentatively TRBD2 (6 bases). CDR1 and CDR2 (germline): SNHLY, FYNNEI. The CDR3 is 17 residues long. Trimming pared 3 bases from V and 3 bases from J, leaving 21 bases between. The CDR3 sequence: CASSDWGDSVTYYEQYF. In DNA form, the CDR3 reads TGTGCCAGCAGTGACTGGGGGGATAGCGTAACCTACTACGAGCAGTACTTC.

This clone was seen more than once but under ten times. The chain links TRBV3-1 (or the pseudogene TRBV3-2) to TRBJ2-7; 10 nucleotides match TRBD2. The J segment lost 6 bases and the V segment lost 0 bases, leaving 11 bases of the junction unmatched. The CDR3 extends over 17 amino acids. In germline, CDR1 is LGHDT, CDR2 YNNKEL (reference sequence). CDR3 nucleotides: TGTGCCAGCAGCCAAGATCGGACTCTAGCGGGAGCCCGCGAGCAGTACTTC. Its protein is CASSQDRTLAGAREQYF.

This clone was counted a single time. V and J are TRBV18 and TRBJ1-5; the D gene is possibly TRBD1 (5 bases). The CDR3 is made up of 15 amino acids. With 6 bases removed from V and 3 bases from J, the gap between germline ends came to 15 bases. CDR1 is KGHSH, CDR2 LQKENI, per germline. The CDR3 sequence is CASSKEDSSNQPQHF. CDR3 DNA sequence: TGTGCCAGCTCCAAAGAAGACAGCTCCAATCAGCCCCAGCATTTT.

This rearrangement joins TRBV2 to TRBJ2-7; 8 nucleotides line up with TRBD1. Per the germline V gene, CDR1 is SNHLY and CDR2 is FYNNEI. The junction had 4 bases not matched to a gene; V was cut back by 6 bases and J by 0 bases. The CDR3 has 14 amino acids. CDR3 nucleotide sequence: TGTGCCAGCAGAGGAACAGGGGGCTCCTACGAGCAGTACTTC. Its protein product is CASRGTGGSYEQYF.

The chain carries TRBV28 and TRBJ2-7, with 10 bases matching TRBD2. After removal of 3 bases from V and 3 bases from J, the junction contained 8 bases not matched to a gene. This CDR3 spans 16 amino acids. CDR1 is MDHEN and CDR2 is SYDVKM in the germline V gene. The DNA for the CDR3 is TGTGCCAGCAGTTTTGGCCCCCCTAGCGGGAGCTACGAGCAGTACTTC. Residues: CASSFGPPSGSYEQYF.

The chain joins TRBV15 to TRBJ2-1, with D hard to call. V was trimmed by 0 bases and J by 9 bases, leaving 15 bases between them. This CDR3 contains 15 residues. Looked up from germline, CDR1 is LNHNV and CDR2 is YYDKDF (reference sequence). The CDR3 DNA sequence: TGTGCCACCAGCAGAGATCTTGGCTTACCCCCTGAGCAGTTCTTC. Protein product: CATSRDLGLPPEQFF.

The chain couples TRBV7-6 to TRBJ2-5; D might be TRBD2 (5 bases). The CDR3 covers 16 residues. Germline V gives CDR1 SGHVS, CDR2 FNYEAQ. V gave up 4 bases and J gave up 5 bases, with 20 bases separating them. In nucleotides, the CDR3 is TGTGCCAGCAGCTCAAGGCGGGCCCCCGGTCAGGAGACCCAGTACTTC. Residues: CASSSRRAPGQETQYF.